This T cell receptor (beta chain) stems from a study of T cell responses to AZD1222 COVID-19 vaccine. Whole-study findings and limits: Only after the peak T cell response were repertoires sampled. Among AZD1222 vaccinees, only six or seven were seropositive at baseline. Receipt of two AZD1222 doses was followed by a rise in Spike-specific TCR breadth and depth. Among vaccine-associated CD4 TCRs, coverage spanned spike, with dominance at 160-218 and 743-854.

Regarding this clone: As yet, its antigen is unknown.

The CDR3 loop spans 14 amino acids. V was shortened by 5 bases and J by 5 bases, with 12 bases between the two germline ends. The germline CDR1 and CDR2 sequences are SGHVS and FQNEAQ. Profiling relied on immunoSEQ multiplex PCR, and the TCRdb table lists in-frame clones only, not all of them. The sample contains about 150,000 clones, roughly nine tenths of which appear only once. This clonotype originated in an adult in good health. This sequence joins TRBV7-8 and TRBJ2-2, with D tentatively TRBD1 or TRBD2 (5 bases each). Specimen: peripheral blood, collected on day 0 of AZD1222 vaccination. The CDR3 protein is CASSTGTDTGELFF. In nucleotides, the CDR3 is TGTGCCAGCAGCACCGGGACGGATACCGGGGAGCTGTTTTTT.